The present TCR beta chain was sequenced within a study of CD8+ T cells in alopecia areata. The study, taken as a whole, reports: Between patients, shared TCR sequences were less clear than in mice. This was possibly due in part to HLA diversity in the patient population. Compared with normal scalp, lesional scalp had higher clonality and more expanded CD8+ clones.

Concerning this clone itself: The antigen remains undetermined.

RNA was extracted and reverse transcribed into cDNA as the sequencing template. TCRdb's table, derived via immunoSEQ multiplex PCR, lists solely in-frame clones and lacks some. The sample shows 150,000 to 200,000 clones, less than 80% of them seen only once. Researchers took lesional scalp punch biopsies and peripheral blood from people who were alopecia areata patients. PBMCs yielded sorted CD4+ and CD8+ T cells. The V gene end was trimmed by 2 bases and the J gene end by 2 bases; junction bases not matched to a gene: 9. Germline CDR1 is KGHSH and CDR2 is LQKENI. This CDR3 region has 16 residues. The sample was CD8+ T cells sorted from blood, taken at week 0. The V call is TRBV18, the J call TRBJ2-7; 7 bases agree with TRBD1. The receptor was isolated from a human donor with alopecia areata. CDR3 loop: CASSPEERQGPYEQYF. DNA of the CDR3: TGTGCCAGCTCACCAGAGGAGCGACAGGGACCCTACGAGCAGTACTTC.